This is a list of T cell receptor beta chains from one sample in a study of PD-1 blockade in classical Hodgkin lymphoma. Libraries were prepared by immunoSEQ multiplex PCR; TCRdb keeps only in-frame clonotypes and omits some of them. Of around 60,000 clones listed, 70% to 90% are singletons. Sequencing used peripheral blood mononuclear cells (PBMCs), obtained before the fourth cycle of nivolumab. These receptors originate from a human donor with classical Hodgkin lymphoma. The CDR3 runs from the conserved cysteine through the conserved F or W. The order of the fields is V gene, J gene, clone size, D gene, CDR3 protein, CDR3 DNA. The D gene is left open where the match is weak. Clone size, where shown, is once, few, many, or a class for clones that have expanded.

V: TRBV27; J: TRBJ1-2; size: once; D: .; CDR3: CASSLAGRPGRGLYGYTF; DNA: TGTGCCAGCAGTTTAGCAGGCCGACCCGGCAGGGGATTGTATGGCTACACCTTC
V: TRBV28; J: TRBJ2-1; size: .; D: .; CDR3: CARHYADEQFF; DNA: TGTGCCAGGCATTATGCGGATGAGCAGTTCTTC
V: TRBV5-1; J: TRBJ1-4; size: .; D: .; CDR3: CASSLVGEKGEKLFF; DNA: TGCGCCAGCAGCTTGGTAGGAGAAAAGGGAGAAAAACTGTTTTTT
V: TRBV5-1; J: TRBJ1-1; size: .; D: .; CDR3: CASSSGPGTEAFF; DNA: TGCGCCAGCAGCTCGGGGCCTGGTACTGAAGCTTTCTTT
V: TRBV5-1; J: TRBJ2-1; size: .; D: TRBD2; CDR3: CASSLMSGGHEQFF; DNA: TGCGCCAGCAGCTTGATGAGCGGGGGACATGAGCAGTTCTTC
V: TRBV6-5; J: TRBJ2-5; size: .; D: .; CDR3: CASILRPTQYF; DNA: TGTGCCAGCATCCTAAGGCCAACCCAGTACTTC
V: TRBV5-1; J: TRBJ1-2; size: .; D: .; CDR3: CASSLESPLGGYTF; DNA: TGCGCCAGCAGCTTGGAGTCCCCACTTGGTGGCTACACCTTC
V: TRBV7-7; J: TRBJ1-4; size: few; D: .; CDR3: CASSLVPEQANEKLFF; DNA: TGTGCCAGCAGCTTAGTCCCGGAACAGGCCAATGAAAAACTGTTTTTT
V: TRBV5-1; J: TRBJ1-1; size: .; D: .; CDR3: CASRKGPGNTEAFF; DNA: TGCGCCAGCAGAAAGGGCCCGGGGAACACTGAAGCTTTCTTT
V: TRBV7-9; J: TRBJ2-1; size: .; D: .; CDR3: CASSLAYEQFF; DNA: TGTGCCAGCAGCTTAGCATATGAGCAGTTCTTC
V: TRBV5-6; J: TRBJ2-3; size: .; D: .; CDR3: CASGGGTDTQYF; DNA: TGTGCCAGCGGTGGGGGCACAGATACGCAGTATTTT
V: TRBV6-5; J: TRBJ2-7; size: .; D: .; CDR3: CASSPRGPDYEQYF; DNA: TGTGCCAGCAGTCCCAGAGGACCAGACTACGAGCAGTACTTC
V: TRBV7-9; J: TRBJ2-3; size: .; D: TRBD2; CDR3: CASSSLRAGGQTDTQYF; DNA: TGTGCCAGCAGCTCCCTCAGGGCGGGGGGGCAGACAGATACGCAGTATTTT
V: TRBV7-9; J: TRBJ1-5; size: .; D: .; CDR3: CASSSGSSNQPQHF; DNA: TGTGCCAGCAGCTCAGGGAGTAGCAATCAGCCCCAGCATTTT
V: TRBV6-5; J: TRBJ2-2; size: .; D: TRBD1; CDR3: CASSKTGAATGELFF; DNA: TGTGCCAGCAGCAAGACAGGGGCCGCGACCGGGGAGCTGTTTTTT
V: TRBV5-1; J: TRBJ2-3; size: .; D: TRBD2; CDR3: CASKRGTTSTDTQYF; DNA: TGCGCCAGCAAACGCGGGACTACTAGCACAGATACGCAGTATTTT
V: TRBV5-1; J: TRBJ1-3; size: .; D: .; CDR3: CASSSEGNTIYF; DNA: TGCGCCAGCAGCTCCGAGGGAAACACCATATATTTT
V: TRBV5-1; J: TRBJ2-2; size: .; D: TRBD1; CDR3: CASSDRAGTGELFF; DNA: TGCGCCAGCAGCGACAGGGCGGGCACCGGGGAGCTGTTTTTT
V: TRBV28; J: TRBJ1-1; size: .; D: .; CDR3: CASSLSSQGRWLAFF; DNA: TGTGCCAGCAGTTTATCGTCCCAGGGGAGGTGGTTAGCTTTCTTT
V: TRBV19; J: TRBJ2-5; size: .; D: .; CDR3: CASSTSGTLQETQYF; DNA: TGTGCCAGTAGTACCTCCGGGACTTTGCAAGAGACCCAGTACTTC
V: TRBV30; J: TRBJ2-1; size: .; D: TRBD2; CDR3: CAWSVLAGGPGQFF; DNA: TGTGCCTGGAGTGTACTCGCGGGGGGGCCAGGGCAGTTCTTC
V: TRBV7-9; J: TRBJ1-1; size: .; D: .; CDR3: CASSLERSDVAFF; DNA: TGTGCCAGCAGCTTAGAGCGGTCGGATGTAGCTTTCTTT
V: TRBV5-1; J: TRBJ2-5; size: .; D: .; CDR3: CASSLVVGEETQYF; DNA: TGCGCCAGCAGCTTGGTGGTCGGGGAAGAGACCCAGTACTTC
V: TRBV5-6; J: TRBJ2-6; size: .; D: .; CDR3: CASSLSGVSGANVLTF; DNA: TGTGCCAGCAGCTTGTCTGGCGTTTCTGGGGCCAACGTCCTGACTTTC
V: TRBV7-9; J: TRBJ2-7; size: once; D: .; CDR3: CASSLKGSQYF; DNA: TGTGCCAGCAGCTTAAAGGGTAGCCAGTACTTC
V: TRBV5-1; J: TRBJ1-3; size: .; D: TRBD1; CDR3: CASSSTGVSGNTIYF; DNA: TGCGCCAGCAGCTCGACAGGGGTCAGCGGAAACACCATATATTTT
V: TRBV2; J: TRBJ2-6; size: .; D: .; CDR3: CASTNREMTGANVLTF; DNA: TGTGCCAGCACCAACAGGGAGATGACTGGGGCCAACGTCCTGACTTTC
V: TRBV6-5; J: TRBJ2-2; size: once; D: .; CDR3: CASSPRTENTGELFF; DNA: TGTGCCAGCAGTCCCCGGACAGAGAACACCGGGGAGCTGTTTTTT
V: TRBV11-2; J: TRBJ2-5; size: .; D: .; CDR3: CASSLSLRVLSRETQYF; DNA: TGTGCCAGCAGCTTGTCTCTACGGGTGCTTTCGCGAGAGACCCAGTACTTC
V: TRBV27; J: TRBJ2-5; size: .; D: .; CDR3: CASSHQSLGETQYF; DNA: TGTGCCAGCAGTCATCAGAGCCTAGGGGAGACCCAGTACTTC
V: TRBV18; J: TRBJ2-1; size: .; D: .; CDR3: CASSPSLPNEQFF; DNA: TGTGCCAGCTCACCAAGCTTGCCCAATGAGCAGTTCTTC
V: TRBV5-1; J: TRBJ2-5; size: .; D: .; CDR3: CASSLREPRVETQYF; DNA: TGCGCCAGCAGCTTGAGGGAGCCCCGAGTAGAGACCCAGTACTTC
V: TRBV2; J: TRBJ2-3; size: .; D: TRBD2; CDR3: CASSDPAGRVDTQYF; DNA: TGTGCCAGCAGTGATCCAGCGGGGAGGGTAGATACGCAGTATTTT
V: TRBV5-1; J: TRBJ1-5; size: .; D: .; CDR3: CASSLEGLSNQPQHF; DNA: TGCGCCAGCAGCTTGGAGGGGTTGAGCAATCAGCCCCAGCATTTT
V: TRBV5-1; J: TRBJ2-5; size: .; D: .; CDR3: CASSLNVEETQYF; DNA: TGCGCCAGCAGCTTGAATGTAGAGGAGACCCAGTACTTC
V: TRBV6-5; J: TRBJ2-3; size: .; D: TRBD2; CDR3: CASSLGGFFADTQYF; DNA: TGTGCCAGCAGCCTGGGGGGGTTCTTCGCAGATACGCAGTATTTT
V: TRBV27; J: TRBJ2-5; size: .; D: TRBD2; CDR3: CASSLSRAGGLKTQYF; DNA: TGTGCCAGCAGTTTATCGAGAGCGGGGGGTTTAAAGACCCAGTACTTC
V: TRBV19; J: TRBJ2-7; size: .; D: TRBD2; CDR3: CASSMGSGGTYEQYF; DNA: TGTGCCAGTAGTATGGGTAGCGGGGGGACCTACGAGCAGTACTTC
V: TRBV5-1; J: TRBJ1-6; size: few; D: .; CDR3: CASSLGASYNSPLHF; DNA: TGCGCCAGCAGCTTGGGGGCCTCCTATAATTCACCCCTCCACTTT
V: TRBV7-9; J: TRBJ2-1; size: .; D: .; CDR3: CASSPGSGEQFF; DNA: TGTGCCAGCAGCCCTGGTTCGGGTGAGCAGTTCTTC
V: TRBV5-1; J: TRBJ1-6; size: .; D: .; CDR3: CASSLDLSYNSPLHF; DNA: TGCGCCAGCAGCTTGGATCTCTCCTATAATTCACCCCTCCACTTT